The rows below give T cell receptor beta chains drawn from one sample of a study of T-cell memory formation after mild COVID-19. TCRdb ran MiXCR on the 5' RACE reads and lists one entry per CDR3 protein. The table records around 120,000 distinct CDR3 sequences, roughly 15% of them present only once. What was sequenced was PBMCs or a T cell subset sorted from them (not recorded which). These receptors all come from an adult woman who had mild COVID-19 (a few samples of this study predate the infection). Cell type and time point are not known. The CDR3 runs from the conserved cysteine through the conserved F or W. D genes are given only for firm matches. A clone size is listed for some rows: how often the clone was seen (once, few, many), or a class if it is expanded.

size,length,J,V,D,CDR3,DNA
many,15,TRBJ2-1,TRBV12-3/TRBV12-4,.,CASSLSRRTYNEQFF,TGTGCCAGCAGTTTATCCAGGAGAACCTACAATGAGCAGTTCTTC
many,13,TRBJ2-1,TRBV6-6,.,CASSYLNGQEQFF,TGTGCCAGCAGTTACCTAAATGGACAGGAGCAGTTCTTC
.,14,TRBJ2-3,TRBV29-1,TRBD1,CSGWGTGDTDTQYF,TGCAGCGGTTGGGGGACAGGGGACACAGATACGCAGTATTTT
.,15,TRBJ2-1,TRBV7-9,TRBD1,CASRIMDRVYNEQFF,TGTGCCAGCAGGATCATGGACAGGGTCTACAATGAGCAGTTCTTC
.,18,TRBJ2-1,TRBV19,.,CASSGVFREPNIYNEQFF,TGTGCCAGTAGCGGAGTTTTTAGGGAACCAAACATTTACAATGAGCAGTTCTTC
.,15,TRBJ2-4,TRBV9,.,CASSTRGGQGNIQYF,TGTGCCAGCAGCACCAGGGGGGGGCAGGGGAACATTCAGTACTTC
.,16,TRBJ2-7,TRBV7-9,TRBD1,CASSLEGQVSSYEQYF,TGTGCCAGCAGCTTAGAAGGACAGGTGAGCTCCTACGAGCAGTACTTC
.,13,TRBJ2-2,TRBV15,.,CATSRDGYGELFF,TGTGCCACCAGCAGAGATGGTTACGGGGAGCTGTTTTTT
few,14,TRBJ2-1,TRBV27,.,CASSPEHYYNEQFF,TGTGCCAGCAGTCCAGAGCACTACTACAATGAGCAGTTCTTC
.,13,TRBJ1-3,TRBV15,.,CATSRAKGNTIYF,TGTGCCACCAGCAGAGCGAAAGGAAACACCATATATTTT
.,12,TRBJ2-1,TRBV20-1,.,CSARGTVDEQFF,TGCAGTGCTCGGGGGACAGTGGATGAGCAGTTCTTC
.,13,TRBJ2-5,TRBV29-1,TRBD2,CSVGAGVKETQYF,TGCAGCGTTGGGGCGGGAGTTAAAGAGACCCAGTACTTC
few,14,TRBJ2-5,TRBV4-2,.,CASSPLGPQETQYF,TGTGCCAGCAGCCCGCTGGGACCGCAAGAGACCCAGTACTTC
few,17,TRBJ2-1,TRBV4-3,.,CASSQSGRVSSYNEQFF,TGCGCCAGCAGCCAGAGCGGGCGGGTAAGCTCCTACAATGAGCAGTTCTTC
few,15,TRBJ2-7,TRBV20-1,.,CSARGLRDWSYEQYF,TGCAGTGCTAGAGGCCTCCGGGACTGGTCCTACGAGCAGTACTTC
few,16,TRBJ2-3,TRBV6-2/TRBV6-3,.,CASRKIPTFSKDTQYF,TGTGCCAGCAGGAAGATACCGACTTTTAGCAAAGATACGCAGTATTTT
many,12,TRBJ2-3,TRBV7-6,.,CASSVSTDTQYF,TGTGCCAGCAGCGTCAGCACAGATACGCAGTATTTT
.,15,TRBJ2-5,TRBV12-3/TRBV12-4,.,CASSPSGSEQETQYF,TGTGCCAGCAGTCCTTCCGGTAGCGAGCAAGAGACCCAGTACTTC
.,16,TRBJ1-6,TRBV5-6,TRBD1,CASSPQGQFYNSPLHF,TGTGCCAGCAGCCCCCAGGGACAGTTCTATAATTCACCCCTCCACTTT
few,14,TRBJ2-1,TRBV20-1,TRBD1,CSARTGGVSGEQFF,TGCAGTGCTAGGACAGGGGGTGTGTCCGGTGAGCAGTTCTTC
few,14,TRBJ2-7,TRBV5-1,.,CASSLDRSSYEQYF,TGCGCCAGCAGCCTAGACAGGAGCTCCTACGAGCAGTACTTC
.,15,TRBJ2-5,TRBV5-1,.,CASSLMQGLQETQYF,TGCGCCAGCAGCTTGATGCAGGGACTCCAAGAGACCCAGTACTTC
many,13,TRBJ2-7,TRBV7-2,.,CASSSRRAYEQYF,TGTGCCAGCAGCTCTCGACGAGCCTACGAGCAGTACTTC
few,16,TRBJ2-3,TRBV6-1,.,CASSEMVGAGTDTQYF,TGTGCCAGCAGTGAAATGGTGGGGGCTGGCACAGATACGCAGTATTTT
many,13,TRBJ2-3,TRBV5-4,.,CASAAGMTDTQYF,TGTGCCAGCGCGGCGGGGATGACAGATACGCAGTATTTT
few,17,TRBJ1-6,TRBV20-1,TRBD1,CSARDGPGTGGISPLHF,TGCAGTGCTAGAGATGGGCCGGGGACAGGGGGGATTTCACCCCTCCACTTT
.,15,TRBJ1-1,TRBV6-5,.,CASSYLTGGNTEAFF,TGTGCCAGCAGTTACTTGACAGGAGGAAACACTGAAGCTTTCTTT
few,17,TRBJ2-6,TRBV5-1,TRBD1,CASSSDRDLSGANVLTF,TGCGCCAGCAGCTCGGACAGGGACCTCTCTGGGGCCAACGTCCTGACTTTC
few,15,TRBJ2-7,TRBV2,TRBD2,CASARTSGSRYEQYF,TGTGCCAGCGCGCGGACTAGCGGGAGTAGGTACGAGCAGTACTTC
.,15,TRBJ2-7,TRBV25-1,.,CASSEAGTLYYEQYF,TGTGCCAGCAGTGAAGCCGGGACGTTGTATTACGAGCAGTACTTC
.,17,TRBJ2-5,TRBV5-1,TRBD2,CASSPGLAGGPRETQYF,TGCGCCAGCAGCCCTGGACTAGCGGGGGGGCCGCGAGAGACCCAGTACTTC
few,15,TRBJ2-4,TRBV5-5,.,CASSLTTLAKNIQYF,TGTGCCAGCAGCCTGACGACACTAGCCAAAAACATTCAGTACTTC
once,12,TRBJ2-7,TRBV11-2,.,CASGHGEYEQYF,TGTGCCAGCGGCCACGGAGAATACGAGCAGTACTTC
.,14,TRBJ1-6,TRBV10-3,.,CAISVEGTNSPLHF,TGTGCCATCAGTGTGGAAGGGACTAATTCACCCCTCCACTTT
few,17,TRBJ2-1,TRBV29-1,.,CSVEDRGGANGVDEQFF,TGCAGCGTTGAAGATCGAGGGGGGGCTAACGGCGTGGATGAGCAGTTCTTC
.,17,TRBJ2-3,TRBV15,TRBD2,CATSMGLAGGPADTQYF,TGTGCCACCAGTATGGGACTAGCGGGAGGGCCCGCAGATACGCAGTATTTT
.,13,TRBJ2-1,TRBV12-3/TRBV12-4,TRBD2,CASSSGGGGEQFF,TGTGCCAGCAGTTCGGGCGGGGGAGGTGAGCAGTTCTTC
many,11,TRBJ2-1,TRBV7-2,.,CASSFGVEQFF,TGTGCCAGCAGCTTTGGGGTGGAGCAGTTCTTC
.,13,TRBJ1-2,TRBV12-3/TRBV12-4,.,CASTPQRTGGYTF,TGTGCCAGCACCCCGCAAAGGACGGGTGGCTACACCTTC